Listed below are T cell receptor beta chains from one sample, sequenced in a study of shared T cell receptors in the human thymus. Only in-frame clones appear in the TCRdb table, and some are missing; sequencing was by immunoSEQ multiplex PCR. The sample lists 700,000 to 750,000 clones, around 85% occurring once. A further study also used this sample, focusing on human thymus T cells.

Sequenced input: thymocytes. The receptor source for this set is a girl younger than two with a congenital heart defect. Both conserved end residues are part of each CDR3. The D gene is left open where the match is weak. A row's size may be missing; if present it is once, few, many or a size class.

length,J,size,V,D,DNA,CDR3
18,TRBJ1-6,NA,TRBV12-5,NA,TGTGCTAGTGGTTTGGTATACTCCTGGTGCTCCTATAATTCACCCCTCCACTTT,CASGLVYSWCSYNSPLHF
13,TRBJ1-1,NA,TRBV6-1,NA,TGTGCCAGCAGTGAAGCGCGGGGGGCAGGAGCTTTCTTT,CASSEARGAGAFF
14,TRBJ1-3,NA,TRBV5-1,NA,TGCGCCAGCAGCTTGGCCGCAGGGGGAAACACCATATATTTT,CASSLAAGGNTIYF
15,TRBJ1-2,NA,TRBV5-1,NA,TGCGCCAGCAGCTTAGTTAAGGACGACAGCCTTGGGTACACCTTC,CASSLVKDDSLGYTF
12,TRBJ1-5,NA,TRBV5-6,NA,TGTGCCAGCGAGCGGGTGGGTCAGCCCCAGCATTTT,CASERVGQPQHF
17,TRBJ1-1,NA,TRBV5-8,TRBD1,TGTGCCAGCAGTCATGTCAGGGGGAAAGGGCTAAACACTGAAGCTTTCTTT,CASSHVRGKGLNTEAFF
18,TRBJ1-6,NA,TRBV4-2,TRBD1,TGTGCCAGCAGCTGGGGACAGGGGATCTTTCGTGGCAATTCACCCCTCCACTTT,CASSWGQGIFRGNSPLHF
14,TRBJ1-2,NA,TRBV29-1,NA,TGCAGCGTACCCAAGGGCGGAGGGGCCTATGGCTACACCTTC,CSVPKGGGAYGYTF
11,TRBJ1-2,NA,TRBV30,NA,TGTGCCTGGCAGGGGAAGGATGGCTACACCTTC,CAWQGKDGYTF
14,TRBJ2-7,NA,TRBV7-9,NA,TGTGCCAGCAGCTTAGGACAGAATCACTACGAGCAGTACTTC,CASSLGQNHYEQYF
13,TRBJ2-5,NA,TRBV28,TRBD2,TGTGCCACCATACTAGCGGGGGCAGAGACCCAGTACTTC,CATILAGAETQYF
14,TRBJ1-2,NA,TRBV6-5,NA,TGTGCCAGCAGCCCCCCCGAGCGGGCGGGCGGCTACACCTTC,CASSPPERAGGYTF
17,TRBJ2-7,NA,TRBV9,TRBD1,TGTGCCAGCAGCGTAGGGACAGGCGGGCATCCCCCTTACGAGCAGTACTTC,CASSVGTGGHPPYEQYF
19,TRBJ1-2,NA,TRBV5-6,TRBD1,TGTGCCAGCAGCTTGGCCGGGCCCAAGGACAGGGAGAAGAGCTATGGCTACACCTTC,CASSLAGPKDREKSYGYTF
15,TRBJ1-2,NA,TRBV5-6,NA,TGTGCCAGCAGCCCGTCTAAGGGGAACCACTATGGCTACACCTTC,CASSPSKGNHYGYTF
14,TRBJ1-1,NA,TRBV11-2,TRBD1,TGTGCCAGCAGCTTTTCGACAGGGTCCACTGAAGCTTTCTTT,CASSFSTGSTEAFF
13,TRBJ1-5,NA,TRBV18,NA,TGTGCCAGCTCACCCCAGGGAGGTCAGCCCCAGCATTTT,CASSPQGGQPQHF
15,TRBJ2-1,NA,TRBV6-5,TRBD1,TGTGCCAGCAGTTACCCGGGACAGGGGAAGGAGGAGCAGTTCTTC,CASSYPGQGKEEQFF
17,TRBJ1-6,NA,TRBV7-9,NA,TGTGCCAGCAGCTTAGGCTCGACAGGAGTCGAACGGTCACCCCTCCACTTT,CASSLGSTGVERSPLHF
15,TRBJ2-3,NA,TRBV28,NA,TGTGCCAGCGGCAGGGACACGGTCGGCGCAAATACGCAGTATTTT,CASGRDTVGANTQYF
18,TRBJ1-2,NA,TRBV5-1,NA,TGCGCCAGCAGCTTGTCGCCTATTTACAGGGAAATGGGCTATGGCTACACCTTC,CASSLSPIYREMGYGYTF
15,TRBJ1-5,NA,TRBV4-1,TRBD1,TGCGCCAGCAGCCGGACAGGGAGAGGAGGACAGCCCCAGCATTTT,CASSRTGRGGQPQHF
15,TRBJ1-2,NA,TRBV5-6,NA,TGTGCCAGCAGCACTACAGGGTTCAAGACGGGAGGCTACACCTTC,CASSTTGFKTGGYTF
18,TRBJ1-5,once,TRBV27,TRBD1,TGTGCCAGCAGTTTATCCGGGACAGGGGGCGATTTCAATCAGCCCCAGCATTTT,CASSLSGTGGDFNQPQHF
16,TRBJ2-2,NA,TRBV4-2,TRBD1,TGTGCCAGCAGCTCACCCGGGACAGGGAGAACCGGGGAGCTGTTTTTT,CASSSPGTGRTGELFF
14,TRBJ1-4,NA,TRBV11-2,TRBD1,TGTGCCAGCAGCCCACGACAGGGGAATGAAAAACTGTTTTTT,CASSPRQGNEKLFF
15,TRBJ2-7,NA,TRBV15,NA,TGTGCCACCAGCAGAGATGCGAGGGAGCACTACGAGCAGTACTTC,CATSRDAREHYEQYF
15,TRBJ1-4,NA,TRBV2,NA,TGTGCCAGCAGGCCCGTGATACAGCCCCGTGAAAAACTGTTTTTT,CASRPVIQPREKLFF
15,TRBJ1-5,NA,TRBV28,NA,TGTGCCAGCAGGCCGGGGGGCGGCCTTACTCAGCCCCAGCATTTT,CASRPGGGLTQPQHF
14,TRBJ1-5,NA,TRBV27,NA,TGTGCCAGCAGTTCCAGGGGTCTGGACCAGCCCCAGCATTTT,CASSSRGLDQPQHF
15,TRBJ1-3,NA,TRBV28,TRBD1,TGTGCCAGCAGCAAAACGGACAGGCGCCGGAACACCATATATTTT,CASSKTDRRRNTIYF
18,TRBJ1-2,NA,TRBV5-1,NA,TGCGCCAGCAGCTGGACGTCGGGACAAGGGTTAGCTAACTATGGCTACACCTTC,CASSWTSGQGLANYGYTF
16,TRBJ2-5,once,TRBV27,TRBD2,TGTGCCAGCAGCCCCGGAAAGCGGGGGGGCCGAGAGACCCAGTACTTC,CASSPGKRGGRETQYF
14,TRBJ2-5,NA,TRBV6-5,NA,TGTGCCAGCAGTTACTCGCCGGGGTGTGAGACCCAGTACTTC,CASSYSPGCETQYF
12,TRBJ1-6,NA,TRBV5-4,NA,TGTGCCAGCAGCTTGTTCGGGACACCCCTCCACTTT,CASSLFGTPLHF
16,TRBJ1-6,NA,TRBV28,TRBD1,TGTGCCAGCAGTGCTTCGGGGCAGGGGGCTAGTTCACCCCTCCACTTT,CASSASGQGASSPLHF
16,TRBJ2-5,once,TRBV9,TRBD1,TGTGCCAGCAGCCCGGGGCAGGGGGCCCTACAAGAGACCCAGTACTTC,CASSPGQGALQETQYF
16,TRBJ2-7,NA,TRBV5-1,NA,TGCGCCAGCAGCTTCCTACTAGTAACTAAACCCTACGAGCAGTACTTC,CASSFLLVTKPYEQYF
14,TRBJ2-5,NA,TRBV2,NA,TGTGCCAGCAGTCCAAGGAGGACAGAAGAGACCCAGTACTTC,CASSPRRTEETQYF
15,TRBJ1-4,NA,TRBV25-1,NA,TGTGCCAGCAGTGAAGAGACAGGCAGTAATGAAAAACTGTTTTTT,CASSEETGSNEKLFF
16,TRBJ1-3,NA,TRBV10-3,NA,TGTGCCATCAGTGAGTTTAACATCCGCTCTGGAAACACCATATATTTT,CAISEFNIRSGNTIYF
10,TRBJ2-7,NA,TRBV11-2,NA,TGTGCCAGCACCCCGGTCGAGCAGTACTTC,CASTPVEQYF
15,TRBJ1-2,NA,TRBV11-2,NA,TGTGCCAGCAGCCCTTGGACAGAGCCTAACTATGGCTACACCTTC,CASSPWTEPNYGYTF
17,TRBJ2-3,NA,TRBV28,TRBD2,TGTGCCAGCAGTTTTCTCCTAGCGGGGGGGCGCACAGATACGCAGTATTTT,CASSFLLAGGRTDTQYF
13,TRBJ1-5,NA,TRBV29-1,TRBD1,TGCAGCGTTGCCTCAGGGGGCGAACAGCCCCAGCATTTT,CSVASGGEQPQHF
13,TRBJ1-2,NA,TRBV27,TRBD1,TGTGCCAGCGCGGGACCGGGACAGGGTTGGTACACCTTC,CASAGPGQGWYTF
13,TRBJ2-2,NA,TRBV29-1,NA,TGCAGCGTTGACAGGGGGAACACCGGGGAGCTGTTTTTT,CSVDRGNTGELFF
16,TRBJ1-2,NA,TRBV5-1,TRBD1,TGCGCCAGCAGCCCTTCCGGCCGGACAGGTTGGGCTGGCTACACCTTC,CASSPSGRTGWAGYTF